The 13 T cell receptor beta chains in this list originate from one sample, sequenced in a study of shared clonotypes between healthy human individuals. Sequencing was performed with immunoSEQ multiplex PCR; in TCRdb, only in-frame clones are kept and a portion is missing. The table shows under 550,000 clones, with 90% to 96% occurring only once. The sample consisted of naive CD4+ T cells sorted from blood. Subset denoted: CD45RA+ positively selected. These receptors came from a woman under 40 in good health.

The chain carries TRBV28 and TRBJ2-7; 9 bases are shared with TRBD2. The germline CDR1 and CDR2 sequences are MDHEN and SYDVKM. With V trimmed by 9 bases and J by 2 bases, 5 bases remained unmatched. The CDR3 length is 13 residues. CDR3: CASLAGTTYEQYF. The DNA for the CDR3 is TGTGCCAGTCTAGCGGGAACCACCTACGAGCAGTACTTC.

The J gene is TRBJ2-1, the V gene TRBV2; D might be TRBD2 (6 bases). Trimming stripped 7 bases from V and 6 bases from J, with 19 bases between. Germline V lookup: CDR1 SNHLY, CDR2 FYNNEI. CDR3 length: 15 residues. The CDR3 loop reads CASTKQGGDLNEQFF. The CDR3 DNA reads as TGTGCCAGCACCAAGCAAGGAGGGGACCTCAATGAGCAGTTCTTC.

In this sample, this clone turned up once. This chain joins TRBV14 and TRBJ2-1; possibly TRBD2 for D (6 bases). CDR3 length equals 14 residues. The ends were cut back, 3 bases at V and 3 bases at J, with 9 bases in the middle. Germline V lookup: CDR1 SGHDN, CDR2 FVKESK. CDR3 loop: CASSQRAGYNEQFF. CDR3 in DNA: TGTGCCAGCAGCCAGAGAGCGGGCTACAATGAGCAGTTCTTC.

V usage is TRBV19 and J usage is TRBJ2-7; D not certain. The CDR3 runs to 16 residues. Deletions cut 8 bases from V and 2 bases from J, with 22 bases between. Germline V CDR1 and CDR2: LNHDA, SQIVND (reference sequence). CDR3 DNA: TGTGCCAGTGCTCTTTACGTAAGACCCAATGCCTACGAGCAGTACTTC. This sequence encodes CASALYVRPNAYEQYF.

V is TRBV5-4 and J is TRBJ2-7; D is unresolved. The germline V gene encodes CDR1 SGHNT and CDR2 YYREEE (reference sequence). V shed 0 bases and J shed 4 bases, with 8 bases lying between them. CDR3 length: 13 residues. The CDR3 sequence: CASSLDSVYEQYF. As DNA, the CDR3 is TGTGCCAGCAGCTTGGACAGCGTTTACGAGCAGTACTTC. Supplemented by reference TRBV5-4 and TRBJ2-7, the full variable domain reads ETGVTQSPTHLIKTRGQQVTLRCSSQSGHNTVSWYQQALGQGPQFIFQYYREEENGRGNFPPRFSGLQFPNYSSELNVNALELDDSALYLCASSLDSVYEQYFGPGTRLTVT.

The chain joins TRBV27 to TRBJ2-1, with D unclear. Trimming pared 6 bases from V and 0 bases from J, leaving 12 bases between. Germline V CDR1 and CDR2: MNHEY, SMNVEV (reference sequence). The CDR3 contains 15 residues. Here the CDR3 reads CASSLDWSSYNEQFF. CDR3 nucleotides: TGTGCCAGCAGCCTCGACTGGAGCTCCTACAATGAGCAGTTCTTC.

In its sample, this clone was seen once. The chain joins TRBV28 to TRBJ2-5; D is undetermined. The CDR3 consists of 12 residues. CDR1 and CDR2 (germline): MDHEN, SYDVKM. V lost 8 bases, J lost 4 bases, and 11 bases lay in between. The CDR3: CASSTGPETQYF. DNA for the CDR3: TGTGCCAGCTCGACCGGACCAGAGACCCAGTACTTC.

J is TRBJ1-2 and V is TRBV6-1, with TRBD1 matching 9 bases. V lost 5 bases to trimming and J lost 6 bases; unmatched junction nucleotides: 10. The V gene's germline CDR1 is MNHNS and CDR2 SASEGT. This CDR3 contains 15 residues. The CDR3 protein is CASSIRTGAIDGYTF. CDR3 nucleotides: TGTGCCAGCAGTATCCGGACAGGGGCGATAGATGGCTACACCTTC.

This sequence joins TRBV12-5 and TRBJ2-3; weak D call: TRBD1 (6 bases). V was clipped by 9 bases and J by 3 bases, with 16 bases between them. Per the germline V gene, CDR1 is LGHNT and CDR2 is FRNRAP. The CDR3 spans 14 residues. CDR3: CASSYRAWTDTQYF. CDR3 sequence (DNA): TGTGCTAGCTCGTACAGGGCTTGGACAGATACGCAGTATTTT.

The rearrangement joins TRBV28 to TRBJ2-3, with D possibly TRBD2 on 6 matching bases. Germline V gene lookup returns CDR1 MDHEN and CDR2 SYDVKM. The V gene lost 5 bases and the J gene lost 2 bases, with 11 bases spanning the gap. The CDR3 loop spans 14 amino acids. The CDR3 sequence is CASSDRDFTDTQYF. The CDR3 DNA reads TGTGCCAGCAGTGACCGGGACTTCACAGATACGCAGTATTTT. The variable domain in full, with the rest retrieved from reference TRBV28 and TRBJ2-3, is DVKVTQSSRYLVKRTGEKVFLECVQDMDHENMFWYRQDPGLGLRLIYFSYDVKMKEKGDIPEGYSVSREKKERFSLILESASTNQTSMYLCASSDRDFTDTQYFGPGTRLTVL.

The V gene is TRBV5-6, the J gene TRBJ2-7; D is uncertain. Looked up from germline, CDR1 is SGHDT and CDR2 is YYEEEE. The V end lost 4 bases, the J end lost 4 bases, and 9 bases lay between the germline ends. The CDR3 length is 12 residues. The CDR3 loop reads CASSAAPYEQYF. The CDR3 DNA sequence: TGTGCCAGCAGCGCGGCCCCTTACGAGCAGTACTTC.

The gene calls are TRBV28 and TRBJ1-5; the match to TRBD1 covers 7 bases. Germline-derived CDR1 and CDR2 are MDHEN and SYDVKM. V dropped 2 bases and J dropped 1; count of bases not matched to a gene: 8. There are 17 residues in the CDR3. In DNA, the CDR3 is TGTGCCAGCAGTTTAGTAGCCCGGGACAGAAGCAATCAGCCCCAGCATTTT. Amino acid sequence: CASSLVARDRSNQPQHF. Using reference TRBV28 and TRBJ1-5 for the parts outside the CDR3, the full variable domain is DVKVTQSSRYLVKRTGEKVFLECVQDMDHENMFWYRQDPGLGLRLIYFSYDVKMKEKGDIPEGYSVSREKKERFSLILESASTNQTSMYLCASSLVARDRSNQPQHFGDGTRLSIL.

The chain links TRBV19 to TRBJ2-3, with 11 bases that match TRBD2. Germline V CDR1 and CDR2: LNHDA, SQIVND (reference sequence). The J segment lost 6 bases and the V segment lost 6 bases, leaving 11 bases of the junction unmatched. The CDR3 has 16 residues. CDR3 sequence (DNA): TGTGCCAGTAGAAGGGATAGCGGGAGGGCCCCCGATACGCAGTATTTT. Translating it yields CASRRDSGRAPDTQYF.